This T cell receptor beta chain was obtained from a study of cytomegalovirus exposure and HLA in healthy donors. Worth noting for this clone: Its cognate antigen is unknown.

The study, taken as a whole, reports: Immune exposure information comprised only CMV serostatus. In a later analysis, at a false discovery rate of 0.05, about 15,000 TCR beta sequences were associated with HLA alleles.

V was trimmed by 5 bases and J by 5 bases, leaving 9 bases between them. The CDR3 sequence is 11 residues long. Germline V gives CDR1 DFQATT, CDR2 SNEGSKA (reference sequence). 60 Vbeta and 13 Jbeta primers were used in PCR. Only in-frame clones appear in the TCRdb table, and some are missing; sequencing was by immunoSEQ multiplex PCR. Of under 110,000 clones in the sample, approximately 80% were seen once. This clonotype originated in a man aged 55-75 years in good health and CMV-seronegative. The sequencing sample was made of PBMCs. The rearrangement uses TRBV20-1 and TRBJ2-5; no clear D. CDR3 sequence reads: CSAGPFETQYF. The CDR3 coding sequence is TGCAGTGCTGGGCCTTTCGAGACCCAGTACTTC.